A selection of T cell receptor beta chains follows, all from one sample in a study of OX40 agonist ivuxolimab in advanced cancers. Repertoires were generated with immunoSEQ multiplex PCR, while TCRdb's copy carries only in-frame clones and drops some. The table shows approximately 60,000 clones, with roughly 90% occurring only once. The sequencing used CD4+ or CD8+ T cells sorted from blood, collected in a trial of the OX40 agonist ivuxolimab. Every receptor here comes from an adult with an advanced solid tumor such as melanoma, head and neck, liver or kidney cancer. CDR3s leave out the opening cysteine and the closing phenylalanine or tryptophan. Where a row states a size, it is once, few, many or the class of an expanded clone; other rows omit it.

V gene: TRBV19; clone size: NA; J gene: TRBJ2-5; CDR3 protein: ASSIRRSAETQY
V gene: TRBV27; clone size: NA; J gene: TRBJ2-1; CDR3 protein: ASSPDRSSYNEQF
V gene: TRBV5-1; clone size: NA; J gene: TRBJ2-3; CDR3 protein: ASSGGLAGSTDTQY
V gene: TRBV6-5; clone size: NA; J gene: TRBJ2-3; CDR3 protein: ASRTQRDTDTQY
V gene: TRBV19; clone size: NA; J gene: TRBJ1-2; CDR3 protein: ASSSGQGRDGYT
V gene: TRBV5-4; clone size: NA; J gene: TRBJ2-2; CDR3 protein: ASSYKRGATGELF
V gene: TRBV19; clone size: NA; J gene: TRBJ2-7; CDR3 protein: ASSTTGLAGAEQY
V gene: TRBV5-4; clone size: NA; J gene: TRBJ2-7; CDR3 protein: ASSRSGGLDEQY
V gene: TRBV11-2; clone size: once; J gene: TRBJ2-1; CDR3 protein: ASSPRELGYNEQF
V gene: TRBV9; clone size: NA; J gene: TRBJ1-3; CDR3 protein: ASSAGTIPDTIY
V gene: TRBV6-5; clone size: NA; J gene: TRBJ1-1; CDR3 protein: ASREQGDTEAF
V gene: TRBV6-6; clone size: NA; J gene: TRBJ2-3; CDR3 protein: ASSFDGDTQY
V gene: TRBV29-1; clone size: NA; J gene: TRBJ1-1; CDR3 protein: SVGGTGLYTEAF
V gene: TRBV18; clone size: NA; J gene: TRBJ2-3; CDR3 protein: ASSPRTGGTDTQY
V gene: TRBV7-3; clone size: NA; J gene: TRBJ2-3; CDR3 protein: ASSLRATTDTQY
V gene: TRBV5-8; clone size: NA; J gene: TRBJ2-2; CDR3 protein: ASSIGTSSSGELF
V gene: TRBV18; clone size: NA; J gene: TRBJ1-1; CDR3 protein: ASSPTGGTEAF
V gene: TRBV7-3; clone size: NA; J gene: TRBJ1-1; CDR3 protein: ASSARTGVTEAF
V gene: TRBV5-1; clone size: NA; J gene: TRBJ1-4; CDR3 protein: ASTKGASTNEKLF
V gene: TRBV6-5; clone size: NA; J gene: TRBJ2-7; CDR3 protein: ASRTSGFYEQY
V gene: TRBV4-2; clone size: NA; J gene: TRBJ1-1; CDR3 protein: ASSQGLRGTGTEAF
V gene: TRBV5-4; clone size: NA; J gene: TRBJ2-2; CDR3 protein: ASSLFGANTGELF
V gene: TRBV14; clone size: NA; J gene: TRBJ2-1; CDR3 protein: ASSISGRVRDEQF
V gene: TRBV7-3; clone size: NA; J gene: TRBJ1-3; CDR3 protein: ASSPGHSGNTIY
V gene: TRBV5-1; clone size: NA; J gene: TRBJ1-1; CDR3 protein: ASSLVGVGATEAF
V gene: TRBV7-9; clone size: NA; J gene: TRBJ2-2; CDR3 protein: ASSLQDSNTGELF
V gene: TRBV19; clone size: once; J gene: TRBJ2-5; CDR3 protein: ASSIGLQETQY
V gene: TRBV2; clone size: NA; J gene: TRBJ2-5; CDR3 protein: ASSEPRVGSGSRETQY
V gene: TRBV5-4; clone size: NA; J gene: TRBJ1-2; CDR3 protein: ASSFFTGGEGYT
V gene: TRBV13; clone size: NA; J gene: TRBJ2-7; CDR3 protein: ASSAMRSYEQY
V gene: TRBV10-1; clone size: NA; J gene: TRBJ2-7; CDR3 protein: ASFRDRSAYEQY
V gene: TRBV7-9; clone size: NA; J gene: TRBJ2-2; CDR3 protein: ASSPGAGPGELF
V gene: TRBV9; clone size: NA; J gene: TRBJ1-3; CDR3 protein: ASSVSSSGNTIY
V gene: TRBV5-1; clone size: NA; J gene: TRBJ2-1; CDR3 protein: ASSLTSGSWYEQF
V gene: TRBV10-2; clone size: NA; J gene: TRBJ2-7; CDR3 protein: ASSESRGTLIYEQY
V gene: TRBV30; clone size: NA; J gene: TRBJ2-5; CDR3 protein: AWSPFSGLLQETQY
V gene: TRBV11-2; clone size: few; J gene: TRBJ2-1; CDR3 protein: ASSVGLAGEGNEQF
V gene: TRBV10-3; clone size: NA; J gene: TRBJ2-2; CDR3 protein: AISEFVTGATGELF
V gene: TRBV9; clone size: NA; J gene: TRBJ1-3; CDR3 protein: ASSAAGASGNTIY
V gene: TRBV7-6; clone size: NA; J gene: TRBJ2-2; CDR3 protein: ASTRGLAANGELF
V gene: TRBV30; clone size: NA; J gene: TRBJ2-7; CDR3 protein: AQSPTGNSGDEQY
V gene: TRBV2; clone size: NA; J gene: TRBJ1-2; CDR3 protein: ASSDRLYGYT
V gene: TRBV28; clone size: NA; J gene: TRBJ2-7; CDR3 protein: ASSSPGLALDEQY
V gene: TRBV6-5; clone size: NA; J gene: TRBJ2-7; CDR3 protein: ASSYSAPYEQY
V gene: TRBV2; clone size: NA; J gene: TRBJ2-5; CDR3 protein: ASSYPTRDRAQETQY